A single T cell receptor beta chain is shown here with its context. This sample is part of a study of blood T cell repertoires in COVID-19. Study-wide background: Both acute and convalescent COVID-19 samples were obtained from the United States, Italy and Spain. Sources were T cells, B-cell-depleted T cells, or PBMCs; the material itself was cDNA or gDNA.

The ends were cut back, 2 bases at V and 5 bases at J, with 7 bases in the middle. CDR1 LGHNA and CDR2 YSLEER come from the germline V gene. This CDR3 has 13 amino acids. Per the original data handling: By means of reference gene primer amplification, nucleated cell counts were estimated. Some clones are missing from TCRdb's copy, which holds only in-frame ones; the method was immunoSEQ multiplex PCR. V and J calls and clone size are those listed in that table; D and trimming were worked out from the DNA. The sample yields more than 120,000 clones, 70% to 90% seen once. This chain uses TRBV4-3 with TRBJ2-4; D is undetermined. Sequencing was done on a sample of peripheral blood. This clonotype was obtained from a human donor in a cohort sampled during active COVID-19. The CDR3 sequence: CASSQTEQNIQYF. Here the CDR3 DNA reads TGCGCCAGCAGCCAAACGGAGCAAAACATTCAGTACTTC.